The entry that follows covers one T cell receptor beta chain sequence. Only in-frame clones appear in the TCRdb table, and some are missing; sequencing was by immunoSEQ multiplex PCR. The sample consists of some 96,000 clones, approximately 90% of them appearing once. The data are from a study of T cell changes during pregnancy in multiple sclerosis. The CDR3 extends over 15 amino acids. The germline V gene has CDR1 LNHDA and CDR2 SQIVND (reference sequence). V gave up 3 bases and J gave up 7 bases, with 16 bases separating them. This TCR derives from a female donor with multiple sclerosis, enrolled in a pregnancy study. This material consisted of peripheral blood, taken after pregnancy. This chain links TRBV19 with TRBJ2-1, with a tentative D call TRBD1 (6 bases). In DNA form, the CDR3 reads TGTGCCAGTAGTATCTTACAGGGAGTACCAAATGAGCAGTTCTTC. It codes for CASSILQGVPNEQFF.